This TCR beta chain was identified in a study of T cells after yellow fever vaccination. Study-wide results and caveats: Primary-vaccination clones mostly resurfaced post-booster (about 95% CD4, approximately 89% CD8).

MiXCR, run by TCRdb on the 5' RACE reads, gives a single entry per CDR3 protein. The sample consists of just under 600,000 distinct CDR3 sequences, 13% of them appearing once. The CDR3 is made up of 13 amino acids. CDR1 and CDR2 (germline): SEHNR, FQNEAQ (reference sequence). The V and J ends lost 5 bases and 11 bases respectively, with 16 bases between them. Concerning this clonotype itself: Its target is not known.

The sample was PBMCs, taken on the day of the yellow fever booster vaccination. The V and J genes are TRBV7-9 and TRBJ1-5, with unresolved D. The sequence was obtained from a young man who received the YFV17D yellow fever vaccine. The CDR3 reads CASSDASPSAQHF. In nucleotides, the CDR3 is TGTGCCAGCAGCGACGCCAGTCCTTCAGCCCAGCATTTT.